The 25 T cell receptor beta chains presented below share a single source sample, sequenced in a study of T cells in women clearing cervical HPV infection. The table came from immunoSEQ multiplex PCR; TCRdb's copy has only in-frame clones and leaves some out. The table counts roughly 18,000 clones; 13% to 15% lies in the top ten. Sequenced sample: blood buffy coat. The receptors here all came from a woman aged 18 to 69 with a cervical HPV16 infection that either progressed to CIN3+ or cleared (not recorded which).

Remarks on this clone: From the germline J gene comes the end of the CDR3, since the read stops 3 residues before it. The gene calls are TRBV20-1 and TRBJ2-3; tentatively, D is TRBD2 (6 bases). Between the trimmed V and J ends, which lost 7 bases and 6 bases, there was a span of 14 bases. The germline gives CDR1 DFQATT, CDR2 SNEGSKA (reference sequence). This CDR3 is 12 amino acids long. Here the CDR3 reads CSGSAEGDTQYF. CDR3 DNA, as far as it was read: TGCAGTGGAAGTGCGGAGGGGGATACG.

Details on this clone: The missing CDR3 end, 3 residues past where the read stops, is filled in from the germline J gene. The chain combines TRBV10-3 with TRBJ2-1; TRBD2 agrees at 7 bases. Germline values: CDR1 ENHRY, CDR2 SYGVKD. The CDR3 runs to 14 residues. V dropped 3 bases and J dropped 6; count of bases not matched to a gene: 5. The chain's CDR3 is CAISEPGLGNEQFF. The CDR3 bases that were read are TGTGCCATCAGTGAACCCGGACTAGGCAATGAG.

As to this clone: One end of the junction fails to match germline, which may point to a read error. The missing CDR3 end, 3 residues past where the read stops, is filled in from the germline J gene. The genes are TRBV20-1 and TRBJ2-1; possible D gene TRBD2, 5 bases. Germline CDR1 reads DFQATT; CDR2 reads SNEGSKA (reference sequence). This CDR3 contains 14 residues. Here the CDR3 reads CRARDLSSGDEQFF. The DNA read from the CDR3 is TGCAGGGCTAGAGATCTATCCTCCGGGGATGAG.

A note on this clone: The read terminates 3 residues ahead of where the CDR3 ends, so the germline J gene completes it. V and J are TRBV20-1 and TRBJ2-7; 8 bases align to TRBD2. Germline V gives CDR1 DFQATT, CDR2 SNEGSKA (reference sequence). This CDR3 comprises 13 residues. V was pared by 4 bases and J by 0 bases, with 2 bases of the junction left unmatched. The CDR3 loop reads CSAISGSSYEQYF. CDR3 bases read: TGCAGTGCTATAAGCGGGAGCTCCTACGAG.

The CDR3 protein is CASSPIRTVPTEAFF. Incomplete CDR3 DNA: TGTGCCAGCAGCCCCATCCGCACGGTTCCCACTGAA. The V call is TRBV6-2 or TRBV6-3, the J call TRBJ1-1, with D unclear. The read falls 3 residues short of the CDR3 end, and the missing part is taken from the germline J gene. Germline CDR1 reads MNHEY; CDR2 reads SVGEGT. Trimming left V 6 bases short and J 4 bases short, with 18 bases between. The CDR3 runs to 15 residues.

As for this clone: Sequencing ends 3 residues short of the CDR3 end; the germline J gene provides the rest. The J gene is TRBJ1-5, the V gene TRBV20-1; D perhaps matches TRBD1 (6 bases). There are 13 residues in the CDR3. V shed 2 bases and J shed 8 bases, with 13 bases lying between them. Germline V CDR1 and CDR2: DFQATT, SNEGSKA (reference sequence). CDR3 residues: CSARQGFVEPQHF. The CDR3 DNA, read in part, is TGCAGTGCTAGACAGGGGTTTGTAGAGCCC.

A note on this clone: The CDR3 goes on 3 residues after the read ends, and that part is filled in from the germline J gene. The V call is TRBV20-1, the J call TRBJ1-2, with 8 bases matching TRBD1. With V trimmed by 2 bases and J by 4 bases, 6 bases remained unmatched. In germline, CDR1 is DFQATT, CDR2 SNEGSKA (reference sequence). The CDR3 contains 14 residues. The sequenced CDR3 bases are TGCAGTGCTAGACCCGGACAGGGTTTCTATGGC. Translating gives CSARPGQGFYG. The complete CDR3 reads CSARPGQGFYGYTF.

This clone shows up as medium-sized by frequency. The CDR3 end lies 3 residues beyond the end of the read and is filled in from the germline J gene. The rearrangement joins TRBV29-1 to TRBJ2-5; D gene uncertain. V lost 5 bases and J 1 base, leaving 8 bases between the germline ends. Germline V gives CDR1 SQVTM, CDR2 ANQGSEA. This CDR3 is built from 12 residues. Partial CDR3 DNA: TGCAGCGTTAGAAGGGTCCAAGAGACC. Residues: CSVRRVQET. The full CDR3 protein is CSVRRVQETQYF.

On this clone itself: The CDR3 end lies 3 residues beyond the end of the read and is filled in from the germline J gene. The chain combines TRBV6-2 or TRBV6-3 with TRBJ2-7; D is perhaps TRBD2 (6 bases). This CDR3 comprises 17 residues. Germline-derived CDR1 and CDR2 are MNHEY and SVGEGT. Trimming removed 6 bases from V and 1 base from J, with 22 bases in between. The part of the CDR3 DNA that was read is TGTGCCAGCAGGACACTGACCAGAGGGACTGCTTCCTACGAG. Protein: CASRTLTRGTASYE. The whole CDR3 region reads CASRTLTRGTASYEQYF.

To note about this clone: The DNA ends 3 residues before the CDR3 does, and the rest of the CDR3 is filled in from the germline J gene. This chain uses TRBV5-1 with TRBJ2-6; weak D call: TRBD2 (7 bases). The CDR3 is 19 amino acids. CDR1 and CDR2 from the germline V gene are SGHRS and YFSETQ. V lost 3 bases, J lost 0 bases, and 19 bases lay in between. Incomplete CDR3 DNA: TGCGCCAGCAGCTCCCTGGGAGGGACACAAGTCTCTGGGGCCAACGTC. Translated: CASSSLGGTQVSGANV. Given in full, the CDR3 is CASSSLGGTQVSGANVLTF.

Turning to this clone: Coverage ceases 3 residues before the CDR3 finishes, and the germline J gene fills in the end. This rearrangement joins TRBV2 to TRBJ2-5; a possible D gene is TRBD2 (6 bases). CDR1 and CDR2 from the germline V gene are SNHLY and FYNNEI. This CDR3 has 15 residues. Trimming cost V 5 bases and J 2 bases, with 15 bases left between them. This chain's CDR3 is CASSLLANPQETQYF. The DNA read from the CDR3 is TGTGCCAGCAGTCTTCTAGCGAACCCTCAAGAGACC. Supplemented by reference TRBV2 and TRBJ2-5, the full variable domain reads EPEVTQTPSHQVTQMGQEVILRCVPISNHLYFYWYRQILGQKVEFLVSFYNNEISEKSEIFDDQFSVERPDGSNFTLKIRSTKLEDSAMYFCASSLLANPQETQYFGPGTRLLVL.

Concerning this clone itself: The read falls 3 residues short of the CDR3 end, and the missing part is taken from the germline J gene. The J gene is TRBJ2-3, the V gene TRBV30, with D maybe TRBD1 (7 bases). This CDR3 is 15 amino acids long. Trimming took off 0 bases at V and 4 bases at J, with 14 bases between the two ends. Germline CDR1 and CDR2: GTSNPN and SVGIG (reference sequence). Partial CDR3 DNA: TGTGCCTGGAGTGTTTGGCAGGGGGACTCAGATACG. It specifies CAWSVWQGDSDT. The whole CDR3 protein reads CAWSVWQGDSDTQYF.

Of note for this clone: The missing CDR3 end, 3 residues past where the read stops, is filled in from the germline J gene. V gene TRBV5-1 combines with J gene TRBJ1-5; no clear D. The CDR3 totals 15 residues. Germline V lookup: CDR1 SGHRS, CDR2 YFSETQ. V was clipped by 0 bases and J by 4 bases, with 11 bases between them. Here the CDR3 reads CASSLDGQRNQPQHF. CDR3 DNA (partial): TGCGCCAGCAGCTTGGATGGCCAGCGTAATCAGCCC.

Measured by frequency, this clone is medium-sized. The CDR3 extends 3 residues past the end of the read, so its final part is completed from the germline J gene. The V and J genes are TRBV5-1 and TRBJ1-1; the D gene is possibly TRBD1 (6 bases). The CDR3 spans 12 residues. The germline V gene has CDR1 SGHRS and CDR2 YFSETQ. V was pared by 4 bases and J by 5 bases, with 9 bases between. The CDR3 bases that were read are TGCGCCAGCAGCACAGGGTCAACTGAA. Its protein product is CASSTGSTE. The full CDR3 reads CASSTGSTEAFF.

To note about this clone: The CDR3 is cut off 3 residues early in the read; its end comes from the germline J gene. J is TRBJ1-1 and V is TRBV7-3, with 8 bases matching TRBD1. CDR1 is SGHTA, CDR2 FQGTGA, per germline. CDR3 length: 14 amino acids. The V and J ends lost 5 bases and 6 bases, in that order; junction bases with no gene match: 8. The part of the CDR3 DNA that was read is TGTGCCAGCAGCCCTGGACAGGGTAGATCTGAA. This sequence encodes CASSPGQGRSE. The whole CDR3 sequence is CASSPGQGRSEAFF.

Notes on this clone: With the read ending 3 residues before the CDR3 end, the germline J gene is used to fill in that end. This chain joins TRBV27 and TRBJ2-2, with 11 positions matching TRBD2. The CDR3 is made up of 15 amino acids. The germline V gene has CDR1 MNHEY and CDR2 SMNVEV (reference sequence). V was clipped by 6 bases and J by 9 bases; unmatched bases: 9. The sequenced CDR3 bases are TGTGCCAGCAGAGTTCGGACTAGCGGGCGGAGGGAG. This codes for CASRVRTSGRRE. The CDR3 in its entirety is CASRVRTSGRRELFF.

A word on this clone: With the read ending 3 residues before the CDR3 end, the germline J gene is used to fill in that end. V gene TRBV30 combines with J gene TRBJ1-2, with D possibly being TRBD1 (5 bases). The germline V gene has CDR1 GTSNPN and CDR2 SVGIG (reference sequence). This CDR3 has 16 residues. The part of the CDR3 DNA that was read is TGTGCCTGGAGTCCCGGCGGGGCAGAGATCTACAATGAC. It translates to CAWSPGGAEIYND. The whole CDR3 is CAWSPGGAEIYNDYTF.

As for this clone: The sequence runs out 3 residues before the end of the CDR3; the remainder is reconstructed from the germline J gene. The sample contains more than one DNA sequence encoding this CDR3. The V and J genes are TRBV29-1 and TRBJ2-7; D perhaps matches TRBD2 (5 bases). The CDR3 extends over 22 amino acids. Germline V gene lookup returns CDR1 SQVTM and CDR2 ANQGSEA. Between the trimmed V and J ends, which lost 3 bases and 3 bases, there was a span of 39 bases. CDR3 amino acids: CSVDRLSSKLQAALSTYYEQYF. The part of the CDR3 DNA that was read is TGCAGCGTTGATAGGCTGTCTAGCAAATTACAAGCCGCTCTATCCACGTACTACGAG.

A note on this clone: Read sequence stops 3 residues before the CDR3 end, and the germline J gene provides the missing end. The chain is built from TRBV6-2 or TRBV6-3 and TRBJ2-6; D may be TRBD2 (5 bases). Trimming removed 6 bases from V and 0 bases from J, with 12 bases in between. CDR1 is MNHEY, CDR2 SVGEGT, per germline. This CDR3 contains 16 residues. The CDR3 DNA, read in part, is TGTGCCAGCAGCCGACACGAGGGCTCTGGGGCCAACGTC. This codes for CASSRHEGSGANV. The complete CDR3 protein is CASSRHEGSGANVLTF.

A note on this clone: The read ends 3 residues early relative to the CDR3; the germline J gene fills the gap. The V and J genes are TRBV30 and TRBJ2-7; 9 nucleotides match TRBD1. In germline, CDR1 is GTSNPN, CDR2 SVGIG (reference sequence). The CDR3 loop spans 13 amino acids. With 2 bases clipped from V and 5 bases from J, the junction kept 4 bases outside the gene matches. The sequenced part of the CDR3 DNA is TGTGCCTGGAGTTCACAGGGGGCACACGAG. Residues: CAWSSQGAHE. The full CDR3 sequence reads CAWSSQGAHEQYF.

As regards this clone: Read data end 3 residues before the CDR3 end; the end is taken from the germline J gene. The V call is TRBV9, the J call TRBJ2-7, with a possible D match to TRBD1 (6 bases). This CDR3 contains 15 residues. Germline-derived CDR1 and CDR2 are SGDLS and YYNGEE. V lost 3 bases and J 6 bases, leaving 19 bases between the germline ends. The CDR3 DNA, read in part, is TGTGCCAGCAGCGCATCACAGGGTCTCTCGGCCGAG. Translated: CASSASQGLSAE. In full, the CDR3 reads CASSASQGLSAEQYF. The full variable domain, its missing parts supplied by reference TRBV9 and TRBJ2-7, is DSGVTQTPKHLITATGQRVTLRCSPRSGDLSVYWYQQSLDQGLQFLIQYYNGEERAKGNILERFSAQQFPDLHSELNLSSLELGDSALYFCASSASQGLSAEQYFGPGTRLTVT.

A word on this clone: Sequencing ends 3 residues short of the CDR3 end; the germline J gene provides the rest. This chain uses TRBV30 with TRBJ2-1, with 8 bases identical to TRBD2. J gave up 7 bases and V 0 bases, and 8 bases lay outside the gene matches. Germline CDR1 reads GTSNPN; CDR2 reads SVGIG (reference sequence). This CDR3 region has 15 residues. Partial CDR3 DNA: TGTGCCTGGAGTGTTGACGGGGGGGCCATGAATGAG. Encoded protein: CAWSVDGGAMNE. The complete CDR3 protein is CAWSVDGGAMNEQFF.

On this clone: The sequence runs out 3 residues before the end of the CDR3; the remainder is reconstructed from the germline J gene. This chain links TRBV4-1 with TRBJ2-7; the D is unclear. Germline V lookup: CDR1 MGHRA, CDR2 YSYEKL. The CDR3 has 15 amino acids. Trimming took 4 bases from V and 4 from J, leaving 17 bases between them. CDR3 bases read: TGCGCCAGCAGCCTCAGACAACAACCCGTATACGAG. Translating it yields CASSLRQQPVYE. The complete CDR3 reads CASSLRQQPVYEQYF.

On this clone itself: The read halts 3 residues ahead of the CDR3 end, with the missing end drawn from the germline J gene. The chain recombines TRBV20-1 with TRBJ2-5; 7 bases agree with TRBD2. Per germline, CDR1 DFQATT and CDR2 SNEGSKA (reference sequence). This CDR3 region has 14 residues. Trimming removed 3 bases from V and 7 bases from J; junction bases left unmatched: 11. The DNA read from the CDR3 is TGCAGTGCTAGCCGCCGGGACTACCCATCGACC. This gives the protein CSASRRDYPST. The whole CDR3 is CSASRRDYPSTQYF.

Details on this clone: The read falls 3 residues short of the CDR3 end, and the missing part is taken from the germline J gene. V usage is TRBV19 and J usage is TRBJ2-7; 7 positions match TRBD1. This CDR3 contains 16 residues. The trim removed 4 bases at V and 0 bases at J, leaving 9 bases unmatched. CDR1 is LNHDA and CDR2 is SQIVND in the germline V gene (reference sequence). This CDR3 is CASSNVDTGASYEQYF. CDR3 DNA, as far as it was read: TGTGCCAGTAGTAACGTTGACACAGGGGCCTCCTACGAG.